This TCR beta chain originates from a study of cytomegalovirus exposure and HLA in healthy donors. For the study at large: Membership in the Caucasian-associated ancestry cluster was found for 65% to 85% of a few hundred genotyped donors. Study results and caveats: According to a later analysis, most TCR beta chains associated with CMV appeared HLA-restricted. What was likely a sequencing artifact was a cluster of highly shared sequence variants. Later examination showed HLA-associated TCR beta chains had greater clonal expansion than equally common others.

Notes on this clone: The antigen remains undetermined.

The CDR3 is 17 amino acids. CDR1 SGHDN and CDR2 FVKESK come from the germline V gene. The V end was cut by 0 bases, the J end by 6 bases, with 18 bases between. The PCR contained 60 Vbeta and 13 Jbeta primers. TCRdb keeps only in-frame clones here, not all; method: immunoSEQ multiplex PCR. The sample holds 95,000 to 150,000 clones, about 76% seen once. This chain connects TRBV14 to TRBJ2-4; maybe TRBD1 (5 bases). This TCR was sampled from a man aged 60 to 75 in good health and CMV-seropositive. The sequencing input was PBMCs. The CDR3 DNA reads TGTGCCAGCAGCCAAGATGGGGAAGGGGCCCGCCGAAACATTCAGTACTTC. As protein: CASSQDGEGARRNIQYF.